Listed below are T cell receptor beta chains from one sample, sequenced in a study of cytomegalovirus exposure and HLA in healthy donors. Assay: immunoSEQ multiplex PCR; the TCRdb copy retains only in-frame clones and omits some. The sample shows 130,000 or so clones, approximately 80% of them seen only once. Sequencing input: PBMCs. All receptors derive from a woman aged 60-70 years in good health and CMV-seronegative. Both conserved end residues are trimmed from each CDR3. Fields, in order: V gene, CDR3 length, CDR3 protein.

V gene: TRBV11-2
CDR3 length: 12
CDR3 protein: ASSRSGTGYGYT

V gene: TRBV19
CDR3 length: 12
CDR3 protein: ASSISGSSYEQY

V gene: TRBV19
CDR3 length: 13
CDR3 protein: ASRRQGSGAYEQY

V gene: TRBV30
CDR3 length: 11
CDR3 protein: AWARTGSNGYT

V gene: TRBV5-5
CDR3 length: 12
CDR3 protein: ASSPGTLGETQY

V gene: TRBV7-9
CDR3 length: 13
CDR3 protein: ASSLAGGPTDTQY

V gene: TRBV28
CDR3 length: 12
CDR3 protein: ASRRDRVNTEAF

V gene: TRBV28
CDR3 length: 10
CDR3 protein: ASSPGAGIYT

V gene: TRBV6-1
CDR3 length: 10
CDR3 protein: ASRTDGNTIY

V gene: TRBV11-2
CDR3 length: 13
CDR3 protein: ASSTLAGLAGELF

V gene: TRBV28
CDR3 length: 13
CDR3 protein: ASSRRQGNNSPLH

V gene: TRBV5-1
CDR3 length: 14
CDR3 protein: ASSSPMSRDRGEQY

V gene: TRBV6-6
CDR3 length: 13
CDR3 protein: ASSYAGTGNEKLF

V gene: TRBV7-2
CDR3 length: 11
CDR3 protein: ASSFSGTGEQY

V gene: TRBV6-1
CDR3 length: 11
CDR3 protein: ASSGRDTPKLF

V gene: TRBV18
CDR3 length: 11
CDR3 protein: ASSPPQTGELF

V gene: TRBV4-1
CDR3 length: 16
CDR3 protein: ASSQERLGGSHSYEQY

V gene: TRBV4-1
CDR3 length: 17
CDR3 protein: ASSPGRWAGGDPLWEQY

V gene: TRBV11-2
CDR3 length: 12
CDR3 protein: ASSTLLASYEQY

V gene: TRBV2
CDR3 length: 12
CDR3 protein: ASSEAGFGGSSF

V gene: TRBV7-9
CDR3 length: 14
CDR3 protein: SSSLVELRRVKGYT

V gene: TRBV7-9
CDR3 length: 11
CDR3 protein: ASSLGTGGEQY

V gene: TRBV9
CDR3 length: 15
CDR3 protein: ASSLWVAGGPGNEQF

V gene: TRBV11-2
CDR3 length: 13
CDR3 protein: ASSLGQTTNEKLF

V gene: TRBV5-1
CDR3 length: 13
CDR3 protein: ASSREGGRTDTQY

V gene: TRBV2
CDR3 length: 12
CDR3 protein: ASKRTGEFGEAF

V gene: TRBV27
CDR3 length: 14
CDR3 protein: ASSFRTQGVGYEQY

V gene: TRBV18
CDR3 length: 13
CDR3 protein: ASSPPGTGYTEAF

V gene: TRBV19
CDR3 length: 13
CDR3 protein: ASRPPGGGKTEAF

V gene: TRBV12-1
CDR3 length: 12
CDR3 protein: ASSFGTSTDTQY

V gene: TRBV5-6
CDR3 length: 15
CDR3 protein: ASRLIGTGTTNYGYT

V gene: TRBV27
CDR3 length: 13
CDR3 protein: ASSLSATGSGELF

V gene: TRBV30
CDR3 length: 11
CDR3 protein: AWKAGSSYEQY

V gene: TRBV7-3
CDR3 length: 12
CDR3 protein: ASSLSSNSYEQY

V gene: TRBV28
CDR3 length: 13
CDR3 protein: ASNQGTGNHQPQH

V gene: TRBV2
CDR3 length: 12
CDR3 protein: ASTGTSIYNEQF

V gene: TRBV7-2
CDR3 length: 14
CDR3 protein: ASSYTGGSSYNEQF

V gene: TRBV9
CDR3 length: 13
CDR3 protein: ASSVGRRVADTQY

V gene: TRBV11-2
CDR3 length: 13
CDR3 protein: ASSSLRTGNQPQH

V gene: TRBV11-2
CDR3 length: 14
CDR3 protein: ASSFLPQLSNEKLF

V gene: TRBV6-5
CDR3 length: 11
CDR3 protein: ASSSHGRGEQY

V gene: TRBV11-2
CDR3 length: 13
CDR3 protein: ASSSGQGSFYEQY